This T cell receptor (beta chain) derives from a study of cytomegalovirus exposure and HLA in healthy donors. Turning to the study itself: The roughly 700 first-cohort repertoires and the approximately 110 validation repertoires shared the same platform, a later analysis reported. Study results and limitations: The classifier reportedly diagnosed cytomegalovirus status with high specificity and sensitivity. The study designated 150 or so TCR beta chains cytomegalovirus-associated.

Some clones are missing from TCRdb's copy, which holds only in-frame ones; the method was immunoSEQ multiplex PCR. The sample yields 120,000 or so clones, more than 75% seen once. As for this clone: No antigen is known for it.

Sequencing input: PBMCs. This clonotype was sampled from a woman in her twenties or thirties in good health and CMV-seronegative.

CDR3: CASSFSTATYEQYF. CDR3 DNA: TGTGCCAGCAGCTTCTCGACAGCCACCTACGAGCAGTACTTC. The rearrangement links TRBV5-5 to TRBJ2-7; possible D gene TRBD1, 5 bases. This CDR3 has 14 amino acids. Germline CDR1 and CDR2: SGHKS and YYEKEE (reference sequence). Trimming removed 2 bases at V and 2 bases at J, with 11 bases between.